Listed below are T cell receptor beta chains from one sample, sequenced in a study of early stage breast cancer tumors. Sequenced by immunoSEQ multiplex PCR; TCRdb stores in-frame clones only, minus some. The table has around 78,000 clones, around 85% seen once. The sequenced material came from blood. Receptors were obtained from a person aged 55 to 70 with breast cancer. The CDR3 runs from the conserved cysteine through the conserved F or W.

V gene: TRBV29-1
J gene: TRBJ2-6
CDR3 protein: CSADTGANVLTF

V gene: TRBV6-5
J gene: TRBJ2-5
CDR3 protein: CASSYAGTDQETQYF

V gene: TRBV5-4
J gene: TRBJ1-6
CDR3 protein: CASSPGTGRDSPLHF

V gene: TRBV9
J gene: TRBJ1-2
CDR3 protein: CASSPGPRSNYGYTF

V gene: TRBV5-4
J gene: TRBJ2-3
CDR3 protein: CASSSRPRTSTDTQYF

V gene: TRBV4-1
J gene: TRBJ2-1
CDR3 protein: CASSQRTGDYNEQFF

V gene: TRBV19
J gene: TRBJ1-5
CDR3 protein: CASSPPTGGPNQPQHF

V gene: TRBV5-1
J gene: TRBJ2-2
CDR3 protein: CASSSVLGVSNTGELFF

V gene: TRBV7-2
J gene: TRBJ2-3
CDR3 protein: CASSPGPRDTQYF

V gene: TRBV28
J gene: TRBJ2-5
CDR3 protein: CASSLYREGQETQYF

V gene: TRBV6-5
J gene: TRBJ1-5
CDR3 protein: CASTQGRFQPQHF

V gene: TRBV11-3
J gene: TRBJ2-7
CDR3 protein: CASSPGSSYEQYF

V gene: TRBV10-3
J gene: TRBJ2-7
CDR3 protein: CAISESQRYEQYF

V gene: TRBV5-5
J gene: TRBJ2-7
CDR3 protein: CASSLGTASYEQYF

V gene: TRBV7-9
J gene: TRBJ1-3
CDR3 protein: CASSSSQVSGNTIYF

V gene: TRBV6-1
J gene: TRBJ1-2
CDR3 protein: CASSLDRRIAYGYTF

V gene: TRBV5-5
J gene: TRBJ1-1
CDR3 protein: CASSFGTSNTEAFF

V gene: TRBV9
J gene: TRBJ1-1
CDR3 protein: CASSVAWTGTEAFF

V gene: TRBV15
J gene: TRBJ2-7
CDR3 protein: CATSRSGSGSLREQYF

V gene: TRBV19
J gene: TRBJ2-3
CDR3 protein: CASRPGASTDTQYF

V gene: TRBV5-8
J gene: TRBJ2-7
CDR3 protein: CASSKGVVVTYEQYF

V gene: TRBV5-8
J gene: TRBJ2-6
CDR3 protein: CASSLEGGGANVLTF

V gene: TRBV11-2
J gene: TRBJ2-2
CDR3 protein: CASSTTRAGGPGGELFF

V gene: TRBV5-1
J gene: TRBJ2-6
CDR3 protein: CASSLMGNRAGANVLTF

V gene: TRBV5-1
J gene: TRBJ1-5
CDR3 protein: CASSLLRGPSNQPQHF

V gene: TRBV6-5
J gene: TRBJ1-5
CDR3 protein: CASSSQGQPQHF

V gene: TRBV28
J gene: TRBJ2-2
CDR3 protein: CASSLNTGELFF

V gene: TRBV11-3
J gene: TRBJ2-1
CDR3 protein: CASSERGTGEQFF

V gene: TRBV29-1
J gene: TRBJ2-3
CDR3 protein: CSVAGSTDTQYF

V gene: TRBV28
J gene: TRBJ2-6
CDR3 protein: CASSRQGSGANVLTF

V gene: TRBV6-5
J gene: TRBJ1-3
CDR3 protein: CASTQGGSGNTIYF

V gene: TRBV6-1
J gene: TRBJ1-5
CDR3 protein: CASSTGTVNQPQHF

V gene: TRBV27
J gene: TRBJ1-5
CDR3 protein: CASSSSGAVGNQPQHF

V gene: TRBV11-2
J gene: TRBJ1-1
CDR3 protein: CASMKAFNTEAFF

V gene: TRBV7-7
J gene: TRBJ2-5
CDR3 protein: CASSTGHQETQYF

V gene: TRBV7-3
J gene: TRBJ2-1
CDR3 protein: CASSFSGLAGSDGEQFF

V gene: TRBV19
J gene: TRBJ2-2
CDR3 protein: CASSSRDPRAGELFF

V gene: TRBV6-4
J gene: TRBJ2-7
CDR3 protein: CASRAITSKFHEQYF

V gene: TRBV6-5
J gene: TRBJ1-1
CDR3 protein: CASRRGTAGTEAFF

V gene: TRBV2
J gene: TRBJ1-5
CDR3 protein: CASNPTGGGQPQHF